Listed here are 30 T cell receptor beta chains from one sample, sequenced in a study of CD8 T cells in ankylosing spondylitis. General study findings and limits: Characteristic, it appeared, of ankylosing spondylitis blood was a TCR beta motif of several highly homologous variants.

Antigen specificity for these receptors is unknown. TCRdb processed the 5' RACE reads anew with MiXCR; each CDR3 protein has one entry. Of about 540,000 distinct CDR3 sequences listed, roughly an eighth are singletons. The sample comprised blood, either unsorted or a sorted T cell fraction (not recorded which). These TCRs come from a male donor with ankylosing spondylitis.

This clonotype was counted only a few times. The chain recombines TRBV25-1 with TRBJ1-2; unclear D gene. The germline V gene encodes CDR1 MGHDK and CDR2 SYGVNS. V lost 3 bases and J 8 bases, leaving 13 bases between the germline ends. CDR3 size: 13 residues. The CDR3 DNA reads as TGTGCCAGCAGTGACTGGGCTGCAGGAGGCTACACCTTC. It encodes CASSDWAAGGYTF.

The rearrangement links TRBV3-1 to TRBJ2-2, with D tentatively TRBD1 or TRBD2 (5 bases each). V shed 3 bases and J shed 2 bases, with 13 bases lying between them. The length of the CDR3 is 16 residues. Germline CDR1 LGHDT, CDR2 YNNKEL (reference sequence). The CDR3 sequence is CASSHLRDLNTGELFF. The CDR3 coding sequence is TGTGCCAGCAGCCACCTCCGGGACCTAAACACCGGGGAGCTGTTTTTT.

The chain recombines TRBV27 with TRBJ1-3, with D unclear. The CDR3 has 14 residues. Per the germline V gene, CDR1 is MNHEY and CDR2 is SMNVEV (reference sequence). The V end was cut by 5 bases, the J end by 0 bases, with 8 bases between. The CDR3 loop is CASSRTDSGNTIYF. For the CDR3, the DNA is TGTGCCAGCAGTCGGACGGACTCTGGAAACACCATATATTTT.

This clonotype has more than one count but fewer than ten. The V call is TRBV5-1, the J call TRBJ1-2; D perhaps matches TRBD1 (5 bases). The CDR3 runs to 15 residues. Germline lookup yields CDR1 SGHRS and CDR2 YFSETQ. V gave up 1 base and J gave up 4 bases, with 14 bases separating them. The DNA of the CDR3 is TGCGCCAGCAGCTTGCAGGGTGAATCTGTCTATGGCTACACCTTC. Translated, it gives CASSLQGESVYGYTF.

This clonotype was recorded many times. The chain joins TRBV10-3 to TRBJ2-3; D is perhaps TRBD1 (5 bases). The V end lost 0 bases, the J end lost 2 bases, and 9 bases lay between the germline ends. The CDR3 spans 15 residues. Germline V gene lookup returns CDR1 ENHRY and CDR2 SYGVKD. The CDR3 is CAISESEQVTDTQYF. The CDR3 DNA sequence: TGTGCCATCAGTGAGTCAGAACAGGTCACAGATACGCAGTATTTT.

CDR3 nucleotides: TGTGCCAGCAGTAAACTAGCGACGAATGAGCAGTTCTTC. The encoded protein is CASSKLATNEQFF. The chain has TRBV6-6 and TRBJ2-1, with 7 bases identical to TRBD2. The germline V gene has CDR1 MNHNY and CDR2 SVGAGI (reference sequence). J gave up 7 bases and V 5 bases, and 5 bases lay outside the gene matches. This CDR3 has 13 amino acids.

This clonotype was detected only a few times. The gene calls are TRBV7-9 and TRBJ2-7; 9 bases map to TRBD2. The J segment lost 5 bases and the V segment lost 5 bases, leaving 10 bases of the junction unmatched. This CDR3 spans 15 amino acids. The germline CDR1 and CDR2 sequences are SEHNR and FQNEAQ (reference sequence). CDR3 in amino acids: CASSPGLAGSHEQYV. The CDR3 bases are TGTGCCAGCAGCCCCGGGCTAGCGGGATCCCACGAGCAGTACGTC.

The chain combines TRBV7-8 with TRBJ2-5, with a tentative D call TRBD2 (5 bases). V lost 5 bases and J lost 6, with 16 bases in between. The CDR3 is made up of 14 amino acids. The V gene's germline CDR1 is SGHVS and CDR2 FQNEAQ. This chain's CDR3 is CASSPPGNEKTQYF. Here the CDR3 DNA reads TGTGCCAGCAGCCCCCCCGGGAACGAGAAGACCCAGTACTTC.

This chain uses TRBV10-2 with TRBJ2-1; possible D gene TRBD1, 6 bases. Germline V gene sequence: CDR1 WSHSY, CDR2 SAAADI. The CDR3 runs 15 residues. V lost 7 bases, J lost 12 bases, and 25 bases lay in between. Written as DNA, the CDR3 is TGCGCCAGCACCGACCAGGTGGCGATCCTAGGGGGGCAGTTCTTC. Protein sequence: CASTDQVAILGGQFF.

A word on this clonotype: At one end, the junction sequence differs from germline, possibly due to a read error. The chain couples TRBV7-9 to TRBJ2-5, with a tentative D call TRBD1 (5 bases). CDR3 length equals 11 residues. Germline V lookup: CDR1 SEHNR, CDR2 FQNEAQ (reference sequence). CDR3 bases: TGTGCCAGCAGCAAGACAGAGGCCCAGTACTTC. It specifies CASSKTEAQYF.

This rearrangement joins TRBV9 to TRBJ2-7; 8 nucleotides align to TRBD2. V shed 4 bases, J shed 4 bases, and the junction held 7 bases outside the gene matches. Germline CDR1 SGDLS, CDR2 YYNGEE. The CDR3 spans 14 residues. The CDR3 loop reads CASSRGLEDYEQYV. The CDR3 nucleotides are TGTGCCAGCAGCAGGGGACTAGAAGATTACGAGCAGTACGTC.

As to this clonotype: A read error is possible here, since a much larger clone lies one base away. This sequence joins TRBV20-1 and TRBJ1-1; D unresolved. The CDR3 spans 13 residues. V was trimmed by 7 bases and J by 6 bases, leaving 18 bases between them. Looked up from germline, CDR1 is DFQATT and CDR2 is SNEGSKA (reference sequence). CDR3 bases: TGCAGTGTTAGCCGCGGAGCATCGGCTGAAGCTTTCTTT. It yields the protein CSVSRGASAEAFF.

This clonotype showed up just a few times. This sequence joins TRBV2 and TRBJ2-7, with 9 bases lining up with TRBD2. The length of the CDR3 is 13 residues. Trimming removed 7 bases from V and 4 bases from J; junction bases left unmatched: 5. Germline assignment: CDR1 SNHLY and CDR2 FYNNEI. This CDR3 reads CASTPGLAYEQYF. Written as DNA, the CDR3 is TGTGCCAGCACTCCGGGACTAGCTTACGAGCAGTACTTC.

The CDR3 is CASWYTGELFF. For the CDR3, the DNA is TGTGCCAGTTGGTATACCGGGGAGCTGTTTTTT. J is TRBJ2-2 and V is TRBV2; no clear D gene. The CDR3 covers 11 residues. Germline V gene data show CDR1 as SNHLY and CDR2 as FYNNEI. V was pared by 9 bases and J by 5 bases, with 7 bases between.

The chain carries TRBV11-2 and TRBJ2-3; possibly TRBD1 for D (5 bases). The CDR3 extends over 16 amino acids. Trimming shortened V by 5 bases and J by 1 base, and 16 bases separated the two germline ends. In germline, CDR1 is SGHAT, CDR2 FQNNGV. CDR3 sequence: CASSPKGWYGTDTQYF. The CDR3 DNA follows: TGTGCCAGCAGCCCAAAGGGGTGGTACGGCACAGATACGCAGTATTTT.

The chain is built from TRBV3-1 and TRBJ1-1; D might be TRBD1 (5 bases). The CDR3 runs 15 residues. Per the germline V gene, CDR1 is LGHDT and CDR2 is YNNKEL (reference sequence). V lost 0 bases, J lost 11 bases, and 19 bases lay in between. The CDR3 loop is CASSQEMTVRASAFF. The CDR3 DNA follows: TGTGCCAGCAGCCAAGAAATGACAGTCCGAGCCTCGGCTTTCTTT.

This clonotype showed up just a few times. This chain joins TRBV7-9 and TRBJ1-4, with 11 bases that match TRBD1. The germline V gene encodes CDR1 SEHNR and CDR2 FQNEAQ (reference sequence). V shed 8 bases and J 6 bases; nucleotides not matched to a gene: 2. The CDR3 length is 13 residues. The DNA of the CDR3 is TGTGCCAGCGGGACAGGGGGGGATGAAAAACTGTTTTTT. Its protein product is CASGTGGDEKLFF.

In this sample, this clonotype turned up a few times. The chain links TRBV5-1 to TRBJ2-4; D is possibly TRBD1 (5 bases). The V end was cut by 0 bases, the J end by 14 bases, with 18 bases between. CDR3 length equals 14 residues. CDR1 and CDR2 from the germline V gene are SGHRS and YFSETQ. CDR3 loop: CASSLDSTGLTKYF. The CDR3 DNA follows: TGCGCCAGCAGCTTGGACAGTACAGGCCTAACGAAGTACTTC. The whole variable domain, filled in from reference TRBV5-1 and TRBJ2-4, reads KAGVTQTPRYLIKTRGQQVTLSCSPISGHRSVSWYQQTPGQGLQFLFEYFSETQRNKGNFPGRFSGRQFSNSRSEMNVSTLELGDSALYLCASSLDSTGLTKYFGAGTRLSVL.

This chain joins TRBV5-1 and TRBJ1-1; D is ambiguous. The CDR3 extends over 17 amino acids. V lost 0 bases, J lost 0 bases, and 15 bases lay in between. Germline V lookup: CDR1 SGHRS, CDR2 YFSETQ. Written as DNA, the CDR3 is TGCGCCAGCAGCTTGGTTAAAGAGTCGCTCGTGAACACTGAAGCTTTCTTT. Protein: CASSLVKESLVNTEAFF.

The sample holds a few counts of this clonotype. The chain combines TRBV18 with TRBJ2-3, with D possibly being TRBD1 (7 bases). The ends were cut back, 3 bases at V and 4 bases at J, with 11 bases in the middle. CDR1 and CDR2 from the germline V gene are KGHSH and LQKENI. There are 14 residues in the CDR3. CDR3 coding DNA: TGTGCCAGCTCACCCCAGGGGGGAGCAGATACGCAGTATTTT. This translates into CASSPQGGADTQYF.

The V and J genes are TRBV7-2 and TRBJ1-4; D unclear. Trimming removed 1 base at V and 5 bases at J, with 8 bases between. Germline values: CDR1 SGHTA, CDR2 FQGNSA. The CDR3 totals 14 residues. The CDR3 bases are TGTGCCAGCAGCTTAGAGCGGGCAAATGAAAAACTGTTTTTT. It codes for CASSLERANEKLFF.

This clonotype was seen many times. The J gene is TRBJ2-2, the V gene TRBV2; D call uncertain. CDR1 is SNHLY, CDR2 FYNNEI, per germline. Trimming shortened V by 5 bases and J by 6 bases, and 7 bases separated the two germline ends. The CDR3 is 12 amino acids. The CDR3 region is CASSSGAGELFF. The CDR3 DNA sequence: TGTGCCAGCAGTAGTGGGGCCGGGGAGCTGTTTTTT. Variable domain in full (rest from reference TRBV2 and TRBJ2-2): EPEVTQTPSHQVTQMGQEVILRCVPISNHLYFYWYRQILGQKVEFLVSFYNNEISEKSEIFDDQFSVERPDGSNFTLKIRSTKLEDSAMYFCASSSGAGELFFGEGSRLTVL.

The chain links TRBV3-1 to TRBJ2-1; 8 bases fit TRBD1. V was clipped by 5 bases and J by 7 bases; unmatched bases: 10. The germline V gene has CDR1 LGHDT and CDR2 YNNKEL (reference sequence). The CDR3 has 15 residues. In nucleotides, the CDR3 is TGTGCCAGCAGCTTACGACAGGGGTTGAGTAATGAGCAGTTCTTC. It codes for CASSLRQGLSNEQFF.

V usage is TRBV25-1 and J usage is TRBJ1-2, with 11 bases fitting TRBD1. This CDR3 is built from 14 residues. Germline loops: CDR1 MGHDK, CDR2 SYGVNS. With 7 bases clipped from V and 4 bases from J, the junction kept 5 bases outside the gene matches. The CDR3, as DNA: TGTGCCAGCACCCGGACAGGGGGCGGCTATGGCTACACCTTC. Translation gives CASTRTGGGYGYTF.

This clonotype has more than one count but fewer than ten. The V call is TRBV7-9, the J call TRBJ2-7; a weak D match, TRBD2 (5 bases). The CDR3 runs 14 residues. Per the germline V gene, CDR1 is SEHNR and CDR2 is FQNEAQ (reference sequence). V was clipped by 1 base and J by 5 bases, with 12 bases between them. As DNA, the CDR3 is TGTGCCAGCAGCTTAGTGGCAGGACTCCACGAGCAGTACTTC. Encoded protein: CASSLVAGLHEQYF.

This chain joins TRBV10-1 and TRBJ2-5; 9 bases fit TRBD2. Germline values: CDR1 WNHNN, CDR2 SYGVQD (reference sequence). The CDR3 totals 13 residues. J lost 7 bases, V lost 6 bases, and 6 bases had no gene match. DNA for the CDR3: TGCGCCAGCAGCCAGGGACTAGCCACGACCCAGTACTTC. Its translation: CASSQGLATTQYF.

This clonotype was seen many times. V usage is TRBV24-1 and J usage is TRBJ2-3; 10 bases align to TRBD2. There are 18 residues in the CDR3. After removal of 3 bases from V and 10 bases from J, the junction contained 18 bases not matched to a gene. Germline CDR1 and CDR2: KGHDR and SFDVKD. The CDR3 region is CATSDDSLAGDRGISQYF. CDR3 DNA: TGTGCCACCAGTGATGACTCCCTAGCGGGAGATCGGGGCATCTCGCAGTATTTT.

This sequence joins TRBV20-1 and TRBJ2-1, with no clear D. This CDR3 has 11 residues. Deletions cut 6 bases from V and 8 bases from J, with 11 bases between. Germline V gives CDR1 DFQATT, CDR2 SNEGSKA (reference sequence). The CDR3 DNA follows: TGCAGTGCGACGCCAGTCCATGAGCAGTTCTTC. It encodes CSATPVHEQFF.

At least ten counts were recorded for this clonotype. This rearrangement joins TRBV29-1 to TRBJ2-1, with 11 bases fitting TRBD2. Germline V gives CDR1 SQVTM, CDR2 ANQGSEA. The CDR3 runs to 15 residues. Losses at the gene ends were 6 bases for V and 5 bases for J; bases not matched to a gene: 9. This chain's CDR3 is CSVENVAGGNNEQFF. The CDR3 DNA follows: TGCAGCGTAGAAAACGTAGCGGGAGGGAACAATGAGCAGTTCTTC.

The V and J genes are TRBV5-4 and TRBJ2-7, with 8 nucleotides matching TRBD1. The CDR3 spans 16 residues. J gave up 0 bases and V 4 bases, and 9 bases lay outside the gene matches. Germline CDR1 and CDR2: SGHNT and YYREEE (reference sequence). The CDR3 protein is CASSGSTGANSYEQYF. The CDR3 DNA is TGTGCCAGCAGCGGATCGACAGGGGCTAACTCCTACGAGCAGTACTTC.